This is a list of T cell receptor beta chains from one sample in a study of human T cells and chemical hapten exposure. TCRdb redid the calling of the RACE reads with MiXCR, one entry per CDR3 protein. The sample has tens of thousands of distinct CDR3 sequences, over 8.5% seen once. Sequenced material: whole blood, taken in connection with sensitization to the hapten diphenylcyclopropenone (DPC). These receptors came from a woman aged 45-59 years with alopecia areata. Some clones in this sample may be carry-over from other donors' samples. The conserved cysteine and the conserved F or W are not part of the CDR3 here. Rows give clone size only sometimes, using once, few, many, or a class for an expanded clone.

V | size | CDR3
TRBV6-1 | many | ASLRPTDTQY
TRBV29-1 | few | SADPSVWASHEQY
TRBV2 | many | ASSLTGTGVHEQY
TRBV3-1 | many | ASSQHGTGELF
TRBV28 | many | ASSFLKYEQY
TRBV28 | few | ASFEATNNYGYT
TRBV29-1 | many | SVGGGSYNEQF
TRBV7-8 | many | ASSPGSGRFDEQY
TRBV29-1 | many | SGRQGPGELF
TRBV3-1 | - | ASSQDLGGRNNYGYT
TRBV16 | many | ASSRGEINNEQF
TRBV4-3 | - | ASSPQSRSGEQF
TRBV27 | - | ASSLKVASMTEAF
TRBV18 | few | ASSPGQGPEGYT
TRBV7-2 | - | ASSFTSGGRNTGELF
TRBV7-9 | many | ASSLDSADTQY
TRBV2 | many | ASSESTTGNTIY
TRBV3-1 | few | ASSQDIGGGYSNQPQH